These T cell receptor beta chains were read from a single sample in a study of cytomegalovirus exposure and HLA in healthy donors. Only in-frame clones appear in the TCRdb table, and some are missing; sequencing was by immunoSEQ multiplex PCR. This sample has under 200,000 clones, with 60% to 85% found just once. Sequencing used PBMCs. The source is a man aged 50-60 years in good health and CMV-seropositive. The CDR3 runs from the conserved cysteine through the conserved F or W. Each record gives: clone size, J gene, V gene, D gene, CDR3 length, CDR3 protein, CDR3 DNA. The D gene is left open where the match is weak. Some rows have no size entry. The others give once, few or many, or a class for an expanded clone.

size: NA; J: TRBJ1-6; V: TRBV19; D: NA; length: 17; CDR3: CASSIARGGFNHSPLHF; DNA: TGTGCCAGTAGTATAGCTCGAGGGGGATTTAATCACTCACCCCTCCACTTT
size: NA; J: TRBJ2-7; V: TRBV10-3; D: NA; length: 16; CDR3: CATTLGLSYYLYEQYF; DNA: TGTGCCACTACCCTGGGGCTCAGCTACTACCTCTACGAGCAGTACTTC
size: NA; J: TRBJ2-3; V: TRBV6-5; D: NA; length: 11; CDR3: CASTLGDTQYF; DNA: TGTGCCAGCACTCTCGGGGATACGCAGTATTTT
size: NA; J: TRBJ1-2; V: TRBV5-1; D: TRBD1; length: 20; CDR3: CASSLGERDRGTGGNYDYTF; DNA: TGCGCCAGCAGCTTGGGGGAGAGGGACAGGGGTACGGGAGGTAACTATGACTACACCTTC
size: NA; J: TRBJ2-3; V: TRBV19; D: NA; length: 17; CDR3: CASSTNRSPRVTDTQYF; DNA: TGTGCCAGTAGTACCAATCGGAGTCCTCGGGTCACAGATACGCAGTATTTT
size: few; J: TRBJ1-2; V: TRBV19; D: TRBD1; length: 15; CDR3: CASSSGPGGQYGYTF; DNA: TGTGCCAGTAGTAGTGGGCCAGGGGGCCAGTATGGCTACACCTTC
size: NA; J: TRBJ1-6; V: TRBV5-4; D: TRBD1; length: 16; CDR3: CASSFDGTGVNSPLHF; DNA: TGTGCCAGCAGCTTTGACGGGACAGGGGTCAATTCACCCCTCCACTTT
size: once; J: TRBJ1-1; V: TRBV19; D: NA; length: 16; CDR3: CASTEGQGRLRSEAFF; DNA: TGTGCCAGTACGGAGGGGCAGGGAAGGCTTCGCTCTGAAGCTTTCTTT
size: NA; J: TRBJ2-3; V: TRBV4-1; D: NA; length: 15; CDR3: CASSQELVRADTQYF; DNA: TGCGCCAGCAGCCAAGAGTTGGTCCGGGCAGATACGCAGTATTTT
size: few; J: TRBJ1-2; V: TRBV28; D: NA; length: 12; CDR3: CASNRINYGYTF; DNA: TGTGCCAGCAATAGAATTAACTATGGCTACACCTTC
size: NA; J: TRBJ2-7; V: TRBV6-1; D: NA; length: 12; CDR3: CATEDISYEQYF; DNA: TGTGCCACCGAGGACATCTCCTACGAGCAGTACTTC